This T cell receptor (beta chain) was sequenced for a study of control samples from healthy donors and cancer patients. This CDR3 spans 14 amino acids. Germline V gene lookup returns CDR1 LGHNA and CDR2 YNFKEQ. V was cut by 5 bases and J by 2 bases, with 12 bases left in between. The protocol was immunoSEQ multiplex PCR, while the TCRdb copy is restricted to in-frame clones and leaves out a portion. Of 120,000 or so clones detected, about 87% appear once; the ten largest clones hold around 3%. The sequence derives from a man aged 55-75 years in good health. The V and J genes are TRBV4-2 and TRBJ2-5; perhaps TRBD2 as D (6 bases). Sequenced material: blood. The CDR3 region is CASSTRGWQETQYF. Here the CDR3 DNA reads TGTGCCAGCAGCACGCGGGGTTGGCAAGAGACCCAGTACTTC.